The clone carrying this TCR beta chain was seen repeatedly, ten times or more. The antigen remains undetermined. Using unique molecular identifiers, the investigators prepared the TCRbeta library. From the PCR reads, TCRdb called clonotypes with MiXCR, one entry per CDR3 protein. The sample has some 200,000 distinct CDR3 sequences; about 7% are singletons. The data stem from a study of T-cell reconstitution after alpha-beta-depleted transplantation in children. General study results and limits: Reportedly, roughly two months post-transplant, alpha-beta T cells arose from several hundred expanded graft clones. After one year, T-cell counts and TCRbeta diversity mostly came from new T cells. Several patients had high TCRbeta diversity at day 60; it came from surviving recipient T cells and thymic progenitors.

Germline-derived CDR1 and CDR2 are SGHTA and FQGNSA. The CDR3 has 12 residues. The trim removed 0 bases at V and 12 bases at J, leaving 2 bases unmatched. The TCR originated in a boy between 2 and 10 years old with acute lymphoblastic leukemia, due to receive a stem cell transplant. Sequencing was performed on PBMCs, taken before TCRalphabeta/CD19-depleted stem cell transplant. The V and J genes are TRBV7-2 and TRBJ2-3, with 8 positions matching TRBD1. The CDR3 region is CASSLARGLQYF. CDR3 coding DNA: TGTGCCAGCAGCTTAGCCAGGGGGCTACAGTATTTT.